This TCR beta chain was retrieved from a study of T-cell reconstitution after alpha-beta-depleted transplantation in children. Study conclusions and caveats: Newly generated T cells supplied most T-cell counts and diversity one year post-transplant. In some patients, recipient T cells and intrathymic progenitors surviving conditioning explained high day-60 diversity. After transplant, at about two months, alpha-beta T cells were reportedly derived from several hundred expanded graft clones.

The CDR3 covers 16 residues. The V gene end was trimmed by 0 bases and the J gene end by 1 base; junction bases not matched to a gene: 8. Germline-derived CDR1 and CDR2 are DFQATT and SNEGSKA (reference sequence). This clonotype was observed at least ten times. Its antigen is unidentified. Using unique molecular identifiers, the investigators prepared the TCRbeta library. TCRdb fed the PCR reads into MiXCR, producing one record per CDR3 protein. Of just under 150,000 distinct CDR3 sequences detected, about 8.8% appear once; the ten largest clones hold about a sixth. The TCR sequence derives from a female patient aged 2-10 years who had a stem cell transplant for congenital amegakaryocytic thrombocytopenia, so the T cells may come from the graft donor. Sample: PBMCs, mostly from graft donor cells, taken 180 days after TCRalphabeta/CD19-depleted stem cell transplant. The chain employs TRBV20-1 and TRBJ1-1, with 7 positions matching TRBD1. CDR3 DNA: TGCAGTGCTAGAGATCATTTCGGACAGGAGAACACTGAAGCTTTCTTT. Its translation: CSARDHFGQENTEAFF.